This T cell receptor beta chain was retrieved from a study of blood T cell repertoires in COVID-19. Study-level background: Spain, Italy and the United States supplied samples that represented acute and convalescent COVID-19. The analysed material was cDNA or gDNA that came from T cells, B-cell-depleted T cells, or PBMCs.

Methods used by the authors: Nucleated cell number was recorded as an estimate derived from reference gene primer amplification. Sequencing was performed with immunoSEQ multiplex PCR; in TCRdb, only in-frame clones are kept and a portion is missing. The D gene and trimming were derived from the DNA, and the V and J assignments and clone size from that table. Here the sample spans 300,000 to 450,000 clones, 81% being singletons. Germline V gene lookup returns CDR1 SGHNT and CDR2 YYREEE (reference sequence). Trimming cost V 6 bases and J 4 bases, with 16 bases left between them. There are 14 residues in the CDR3.

The chain couples TRBV5-4 to TRBJ1-1; tentatively, D is TRBD1 (6 bases). The sequence was collected from a human donor with acute or convalescent COVID-19. The donor label of this sample is uncertain. Material for sequencing was peripheral blood. The CDR3 DNA reads as TGTGCCAGCACCCAACCCGGGGGGGCCACTGAAGCTTTCTTT. It encodes CASTQPGGATEAFF.